This T cell receptor (beta chain) originates from a study of glioma-infiltrating T cells after dendritic cell vaccination. Time point meaning: after dendritic cell vaccination, including at tumor progression/relapse. Measured with immunoSEQ multiplex PCR; TCRdb has only the in-frame clones, and not every one. Of around 60,000 clones detected, about 89% appear once; the ten largest clones hold roughly 12%. Germline values: CDR1 SGHTA, CDR2 FQGNSA. The V segment lost 1 base and the J segment 6 bases; nucleotides outside the gene matches: 5. This CDR3 spans 15 amino acids. This material consisted of blood, taken after dendritic cell vaccination. The sequence derives from a human donor with glioblastoma. V and J are TRBV7-2 and TRBJ2-1; 8 bases agree with TRBD1. The CDR3 sequence is CASSLERDRFNEQFF. DNA for the CDR3: TGTGCCAGCAGCTTAGAAAGGGACAGGTTCAATGAGCAGTTCTTC.